One sample yielded the 5 T cell receptor beta chains listed below, sequenced in a study of T cells in tuberculosis. Assay: immunoSEQ multiplex PCR; the TCRdb copy retains only in-frame clones and omits some. The table records 30,000 to 35,000 clones, 85% to 95% of them present only once. Sequencing used PBMCs. These receptors were taken from a donor under 30 with latent tuberculosis or without tuberculosis infection. Some clones in this sample may be carry-over from other donors' samples.

The chain recombines TRBV27 with TRBJ1-6, with 7 nucleotides matching TRBD1. Losses at the gene ends were 6 bases for V and 5 bases for J; bases not matched to a gene: 13. CDR3 length equals 17 residues. In germline, CDR1 is MNHEY, CDR2 SMNVEV (reference sequence). Here the CDR3 DNA reads TGTGCCAGCAGACTCTACCGGGACAGAAGGGATAATTCACCCCTCCACTTT. This encodes CASRLYRDRRDNSPLHF.

Only one count was recorded for this clone. The chain joins TRBV28 to TRBJ2-7; TRBD1 matches at 9 bases. This CDR3 has 15 amino acids. From germline, CDR1 is MDHEN and CDR2 SYDVKM. With V trimmed by 5 bases and J by 4 bases, 9 bases remained unmatched. This chain's CDR3 is CASSNRRTGVYEQYF. CDR3 sequence (DNA): TGTGCCAGCAGTAACCGGAGGACAGGGGTATACGAGCAGTACTTC.

This chain connects TRBV28 to TRBJ2-5, with TRBD2 matching over 12 bases. Trimming at V came to 5 bases and at J to 2 bases, leaving 6 bases not matched to a gene. The CDR3 extends over 16 amino acids. In germline, CDR1 is MDHEN, CDR2 SYDVKM. The CDR3, as DNA: TGTGCCAGCAGTACCCAGACTAGCGGGGGACAAGAGACCCAGTACTTC. It codes for CASSTQTSGGQETQYF.

This chain joins TRBV30 and TRBJ2-7, with 9 nucleotides matching TRBD1. J gave up 2 bases and V 1 base, and 6 bases lay outside the gene matches. This CDR3 has 15 amino acids. Germline V gives CDR1 GTSNPN, CDR2 SVGIG (reference sequence). Here the CDR3 reads CAWSGTGTGTYEQYF. DNA of the CDR3: TGTGCCTGGAGTGGTACCGGGACAGGGACCTACGAGCAGTACTTC.

The CDR3 region is CASSELGGSRNEQFF. The CDR3 coding sequence is TGTGCCAGCAGTGAATTGGGCGGGAGTAGGAATGAGCAGTTCTTC. This rearrangement joins TRBV25-1 to TRBJ2-1; 7 positions agree with TRBD2. The germline V gene has CDR1 MGHDK and CDR2 SYGVNS. The CDR3 loop spans 15 amino acids. J was trimmed by 7 bases and V by 1 base; bases with no gene match: 7.